This TCR beta chain appears in the sequencing data of a study of CD8+ T cells in alopecia areata. Study-level points and caveats: Relative to normal scalp, lesional scalp, especially alopecia totalis/universalis, showed higher clonality.

CD4, CD8alpha, NKG2D, NKG2ACE and other markers were used to sort pooled cutaneous lymph node cells. After isolation, RNA underwent reverse transcription to generate cDNA as the sequencing template. Only in-frame clones appear in the TCRdb table, and some are missing; sequencing was by immunoSEQ multiplex PCR. This sample shows about 300,000 clones and no singletons; about 1.2% rests with the ten largest. This clone turned up a few times. Antigen unknown. The germline and genes are mouse ones. The read stops 4 residues short of the end of the CDR3; the missing end is completed from the germline J gene. The CDR3 has 13 residues. CDR1 and CDR2 from the germline V gene are NSQYPW and LRSPGD (reference sequence).

Sequencing was performed on CD4+ T cells sorted from a lymph node. The TCR was taken from a C3H/HeJ mouse with alopecia areata. The strain's MHC: H2-k. The V call is TRBV1, the J call TRBJ2-7; D gene ambiguous. CDR3 DNA (partial): TGCACCTGCAGTGCAGATGAGGGTTAT. Residues: CTCSADEGY. Given in full, the CDR3 is CTCSADEGYEQYF.